This is a list of T cell receptor beta chains from one sample in a study of blood T cell repertoires in COVID-19. Assay used: immunoSEQ multiplex PCR; TCRdb lists only in-frame clones, some missing. This table has about 170,000 clones, around 90% appearing once. Sequenced sample: peripheral blood. The source is a man aged 45-60 years who had recovered from COVID-19. CDR3s include the opening cysteine and the closing phenylalanine or tryptophan. Each record gives: V gene, clone size, J gene, D gene, CDR3 protein, CDR3 DNA. D genes are given only for firm matches. Only part of the rows carry a size: once, few, many, or a class if the clone is expanded.

TRBV27	NA	TRBJ2-7	TRBD2	CVSGTSGRSTEQYF	TGTGTCTCCGGGACTAGCGGGAGATCTACCGAGCAGTACTTC
TRBV6-5	NA	TRBJ1-1	TRBD1	CASRRRQGGRTEAFF	TGTGCCAGCAGACGCCGACAGGGGGGGAGAACTGAAGCTTTCTTT
TRBV9	NA	TRBJ1-1	TRBD1	CASSPGQLMNTEAFF	TGTGCCAGCAGCCCGGGACAGCTAATGAACACTGAAGCTTTCTTT
TRBV27	NA	TRBJ2-3	NA	CASSPVPVPPTVTDTQYF	TGTGCCAGCAGTCCCGTTCCTGTACCTCCCACGGTCACAGATACGCAGTATTTT
TRBV6-5	NA	TRBJ2-1	TRBD2	CASSKSSGDNEQFF	TGTGCCAGCAGTAAATCTAGCGGAGACAATGAGCAGTTCTTC
TRBV19	NA	TRBJ2-3	NA	CASSIGQGSTDTQYF	TGTGCCAGTAGTATCGGGCAGGGAAGCACAGATACGCAGTATTTT
TRBV27	NA	TRBJ2-7	NA	CASSPRGGWEEQYF	TGTGCCAGCAGTCCCCGGGGTGGGTGGGAGGAGCAGTACTTC
TRBV28	NA	TRBJ2-2	TRBD1	CASITGGIIDTGELFF	TGTGCCAGCATTACAGGGGGTATAATCGACACCGGGGAGCTGTTTTTT
TRBV11-2	NA	TRBJ1-1	TRBD1	CASRITGGTEAFF	TGTGCCAGCAGAATAACAGGGGGCACTGAAGCTTTCTTT
TRBV7-8	NA	TRBJ2-7	NA	CASSPQGHEQYF	TGTGCCAGCAGCCCACAGGGACACGAGCAGTACTTC
TRBV9	NA	TRBJ2-3	TRBD1	CASSVVSGTGVADTQYF	TGTGCCAGCAGCGTAGTCTCCGGGACAGGGGTTGCAGATACGCAGTATTTT
TRBV6-5	NA	TRBJ1-3	NA	CASSYSHRVPGNTIYF	TGTGCCAGCAGTTACTCCCACAGGGTTCCTGGAAACACCATATATTTT
TRBV2	NA	TRBJ2-1	TRBD2	CASRGDSGRTEQFF	TGTGCCAGCAGAGGGGATAGCGGGAGGACTGAGCAGTTCTTC
TRBV6-2/TRBV6-3	NA	TRBJ2-5	TRBD2	CASSYPGERGLAGAQETQYF	TGTGCCAGCAGTTACCCAGGGGAACGTGGGCTAGCGGGAGCCCAAGAGACCCAGTACTTC
TRBV20-1	NA	TRBJ2-4	NA	CSARTGDIQYF	TGCAGTGCGCGAACGGGGGATATTCAGTACTTC
TRBV7-6	once	TRBJ2-2	TRBD2	CASSVSGTSGRAAGELFF	TGTGCCAGCAGCGTGTCCGGGACTAGCGGGAGGGCCGCCGGGGAGCTGTTTTTT